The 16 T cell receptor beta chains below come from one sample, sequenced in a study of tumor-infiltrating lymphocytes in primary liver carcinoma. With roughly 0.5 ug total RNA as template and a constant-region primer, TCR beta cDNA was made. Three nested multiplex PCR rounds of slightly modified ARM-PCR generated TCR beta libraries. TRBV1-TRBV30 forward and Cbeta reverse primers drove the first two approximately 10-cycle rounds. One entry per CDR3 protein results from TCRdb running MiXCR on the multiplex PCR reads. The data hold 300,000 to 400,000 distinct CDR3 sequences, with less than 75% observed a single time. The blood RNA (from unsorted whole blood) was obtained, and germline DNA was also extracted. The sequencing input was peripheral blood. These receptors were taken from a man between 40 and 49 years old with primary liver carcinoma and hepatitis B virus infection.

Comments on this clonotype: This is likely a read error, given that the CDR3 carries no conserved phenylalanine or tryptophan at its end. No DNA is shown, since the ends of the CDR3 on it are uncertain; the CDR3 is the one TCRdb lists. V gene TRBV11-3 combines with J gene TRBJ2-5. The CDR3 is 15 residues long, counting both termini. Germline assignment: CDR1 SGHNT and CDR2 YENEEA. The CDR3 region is CASSLDGQAQETEYL.

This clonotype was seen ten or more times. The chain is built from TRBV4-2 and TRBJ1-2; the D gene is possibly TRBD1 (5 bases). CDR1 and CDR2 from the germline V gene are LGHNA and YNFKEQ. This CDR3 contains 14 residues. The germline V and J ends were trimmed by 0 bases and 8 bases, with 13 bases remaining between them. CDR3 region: CASSQDRTGWGYTF. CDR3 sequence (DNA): TGTGCCAGCAGCCAAGATCGAACAGGCTGGGGCTACACCTTC.

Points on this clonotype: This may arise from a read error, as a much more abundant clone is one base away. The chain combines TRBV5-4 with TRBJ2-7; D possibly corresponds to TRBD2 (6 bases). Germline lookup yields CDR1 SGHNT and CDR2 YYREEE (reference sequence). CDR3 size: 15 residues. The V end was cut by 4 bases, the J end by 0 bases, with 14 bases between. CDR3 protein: CASSLYLDYSYEQYF. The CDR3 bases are TGTGCCAGCAGCCTATACCTGGACTACTCCTACGAGCAGTACTTC.

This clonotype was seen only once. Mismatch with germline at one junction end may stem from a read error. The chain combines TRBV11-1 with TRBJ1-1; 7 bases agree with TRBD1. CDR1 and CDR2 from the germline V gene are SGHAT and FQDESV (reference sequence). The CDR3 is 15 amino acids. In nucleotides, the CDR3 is TGTGACAGCAGCCATCCCGGGCAGGGGGGCACTGATGCTTTCTTT. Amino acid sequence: CDSSHPGQGGTDAFF.

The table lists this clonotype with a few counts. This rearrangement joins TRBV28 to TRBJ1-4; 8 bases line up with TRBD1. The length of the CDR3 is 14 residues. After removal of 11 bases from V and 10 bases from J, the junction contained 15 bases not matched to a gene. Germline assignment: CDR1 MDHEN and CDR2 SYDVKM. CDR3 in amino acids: CAGSKDREYGKLFF. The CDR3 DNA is TGTGCCGGCTCAAAGGACAGGGAGTATGGAAAACTGTTTTTT.

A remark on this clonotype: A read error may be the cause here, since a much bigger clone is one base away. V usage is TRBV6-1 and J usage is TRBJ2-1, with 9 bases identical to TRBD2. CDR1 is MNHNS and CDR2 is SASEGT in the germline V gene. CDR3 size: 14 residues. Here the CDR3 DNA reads TGTGTCAGCAGGGGGACTAGCTTGAACAATGAGCAGTTCTTC. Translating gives CVSRGTSLNNEQFF.

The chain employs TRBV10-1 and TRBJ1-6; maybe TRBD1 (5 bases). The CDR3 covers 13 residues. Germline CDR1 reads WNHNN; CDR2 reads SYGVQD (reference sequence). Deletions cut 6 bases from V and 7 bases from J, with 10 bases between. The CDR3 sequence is CASSGRGNSPLHF. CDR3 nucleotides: TGCGCCAGCAGCGGTCGGGGGAATTCACCCCTCCACTTT.

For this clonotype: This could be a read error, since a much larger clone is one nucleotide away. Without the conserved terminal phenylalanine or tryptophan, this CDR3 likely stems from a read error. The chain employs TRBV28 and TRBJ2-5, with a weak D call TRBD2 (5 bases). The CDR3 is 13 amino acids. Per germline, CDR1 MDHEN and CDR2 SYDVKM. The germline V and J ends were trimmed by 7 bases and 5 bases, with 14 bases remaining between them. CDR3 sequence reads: CASTRGRGETQYL. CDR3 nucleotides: TGTGCCAGCACTCGAGGGCGTGGGGAGACCCAGTACTTA.

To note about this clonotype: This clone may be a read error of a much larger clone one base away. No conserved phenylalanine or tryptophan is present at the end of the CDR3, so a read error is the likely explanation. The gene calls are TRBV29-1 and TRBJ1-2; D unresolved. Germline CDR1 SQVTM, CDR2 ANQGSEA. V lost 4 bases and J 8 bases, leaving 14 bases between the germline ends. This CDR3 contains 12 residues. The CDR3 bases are TGCAGCGTTGGGGATAACCCAGTGGGCTACACCTCC. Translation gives CSVGDNPVGYTS.

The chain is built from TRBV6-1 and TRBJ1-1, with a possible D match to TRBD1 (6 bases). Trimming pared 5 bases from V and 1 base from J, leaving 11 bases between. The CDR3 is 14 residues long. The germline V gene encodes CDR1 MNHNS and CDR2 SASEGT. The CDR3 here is CASSRDIENTEAFF. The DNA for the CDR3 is TGTGCCAGCAGTCGGGACATAGAGAACACTGAAGCTTTCTTT.

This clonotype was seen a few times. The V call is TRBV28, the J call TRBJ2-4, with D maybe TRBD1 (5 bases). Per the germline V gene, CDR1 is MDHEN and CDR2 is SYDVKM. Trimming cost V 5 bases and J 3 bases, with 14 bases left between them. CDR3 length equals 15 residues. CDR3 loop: CASSPQGIGKNIQYF. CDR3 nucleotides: TGTGCCAGCAGTCCCCAGGGCATAGGCAAAAACATTCAGTACTTC.

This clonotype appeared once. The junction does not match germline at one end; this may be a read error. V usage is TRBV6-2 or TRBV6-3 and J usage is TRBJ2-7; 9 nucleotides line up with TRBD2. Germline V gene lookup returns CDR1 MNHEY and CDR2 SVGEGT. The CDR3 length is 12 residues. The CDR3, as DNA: TGTGCCAGCAATTACGCGGCTAGCGGGAATATTTTC. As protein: CASNYAASGNIF.

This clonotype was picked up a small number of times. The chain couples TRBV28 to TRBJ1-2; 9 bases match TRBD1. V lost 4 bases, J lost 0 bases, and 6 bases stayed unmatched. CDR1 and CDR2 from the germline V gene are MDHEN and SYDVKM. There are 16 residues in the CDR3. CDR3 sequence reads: CASSSDRGRANYGYTF. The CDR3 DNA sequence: TGTGCCAGCAGTTCGGACAGGGGCCGAGCTAACTATGGCTACACCTTC.

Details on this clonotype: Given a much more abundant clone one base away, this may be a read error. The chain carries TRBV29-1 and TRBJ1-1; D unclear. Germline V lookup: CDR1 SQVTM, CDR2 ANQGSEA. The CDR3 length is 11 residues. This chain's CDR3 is CSIEGRAEAFF. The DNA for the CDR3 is TGCAGCATTGAGGGCAGAGCTGAAGCTTTCTTT.

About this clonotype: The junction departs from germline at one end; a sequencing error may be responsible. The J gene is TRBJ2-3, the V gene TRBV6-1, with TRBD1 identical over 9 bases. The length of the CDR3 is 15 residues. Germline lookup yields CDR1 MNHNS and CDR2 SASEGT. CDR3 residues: CANRGGQGSIDTQYF. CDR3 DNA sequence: TGTGCAAACAGGGGGGGACAGGGTAGCATAGATACGCAGTATTTT.

CDR3 in amino acids: CASSSPLETQYF. Written as DNA, the CDR3 is TGTGCCAGCAGCTCGCCACTCGAGACCCAGTACTTC. This chain connects TRBV5-4 to TRBJ2-5; D is uncertain. The CDR3 is made up of 12 amino acids. Deletions cut 3 bases from V and 5 bases from J, with 8 bases between. The V gene's germline CDR1 is SGHNT and CDR2 YYREEE (reference sequence).